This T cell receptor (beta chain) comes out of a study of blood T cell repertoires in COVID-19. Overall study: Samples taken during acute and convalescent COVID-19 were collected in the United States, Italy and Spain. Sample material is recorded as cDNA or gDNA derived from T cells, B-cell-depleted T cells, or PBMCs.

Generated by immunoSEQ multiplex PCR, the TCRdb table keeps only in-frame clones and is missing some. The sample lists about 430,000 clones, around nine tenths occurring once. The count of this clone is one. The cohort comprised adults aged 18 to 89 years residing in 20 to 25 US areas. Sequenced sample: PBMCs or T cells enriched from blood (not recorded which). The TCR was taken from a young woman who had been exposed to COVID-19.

The CDR3 nucleotides are TGTGCCAGCAGTTATCAGGGGTACAATGAGCAGTTCTTC. Amino acids: CASSYQGYNEQFF. V gene TRBV6-2 or TRBV6-3 combines with J gene TRBJ2-1, with a weak D call TRBD1 (6 bases). CDR3 length: 13 residues. Germline V gene data show CDR1 as MNHEY and CDR2 as SVGEGT. The V gene lost 3 bases and the J gene lost 4 bases, with 7 bases spanning the gap.